The present TCR beta chain was sequenced within a study of CD8+CD57+ T cells in acquired aplastic anemia. As for the study in general: Sorted CD4+ and CD8+ cells gave an average of about 3.4 ug of DNA. Healthy donor sequencing depth: 9.5 million to 10.8 million CD4+, approximately 11 million CD8+ reads.

For this clonotype: The antigen remains undetermined.

Study outcomes and limitations: Patients and controls shared approximately 28 CD8+ CDR3 sequences.

The J segment lost 4 bases and the V segment lost 6 bases, leaving 12 bases of the junction unmatched. The CDR3 loop spans 15 amino acids. CDR1 is DFQATT, CDR2 SNEGSKA, per germline (reference sequence). Profiles of TCR beta VDJ and CDR3 were generated from a genomic DNA template. TCRdb processed the reads anew with MiXCR; each CDR3 protein has one entry. The sample includes 400,000 to 500,000 distinct CDR3 sequences, 55% to 75% of them seen just once. The specimen was sorted CD4+, CD8+, or CD8+CD57+ T cells (not recorded which) from PBMCs. The chain couples TRBV20-1 to TRBJ2-1, with 7 bases fitting TRBD2. This TCR derives from a human donor in good health, serving as a control. The CDR3 spells CSAMSGDQLYNEQFF. Here the CDR3 DNA reads TGCAGTGCCATGAGCGGGGACCAACTGTACAATGAGCAGTTCTTC.